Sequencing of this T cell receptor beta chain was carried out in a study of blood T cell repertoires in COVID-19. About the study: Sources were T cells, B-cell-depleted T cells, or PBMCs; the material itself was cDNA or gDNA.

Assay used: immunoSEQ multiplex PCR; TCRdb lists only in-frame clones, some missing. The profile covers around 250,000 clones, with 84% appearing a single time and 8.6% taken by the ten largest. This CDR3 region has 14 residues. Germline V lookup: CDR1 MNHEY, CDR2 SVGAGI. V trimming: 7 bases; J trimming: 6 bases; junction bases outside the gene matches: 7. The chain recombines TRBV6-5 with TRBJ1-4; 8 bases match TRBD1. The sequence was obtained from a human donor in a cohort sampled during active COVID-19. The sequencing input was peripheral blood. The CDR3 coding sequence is TGTGCCAGCAACTGGGACAGGCCGTATGAAAAACTGTTTTTT. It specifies CASNWDRPYEKLFF.